This T cell receptor (beta chain) was recorded in a study of T-cell memory formation after mild COVID-19. The CDR3 runs to 14 residues. V was pared by 4 bases and J by 1 base, with 9 bases between. Germline V lookup: CDR1 SGHRS, CDR2 YFSETQ. From 5'RACE with constant-segment primers came TCR alpha and TCR beta cDNA libraries that carried sample barcodes and UMIs. Using its own MiXCR run on the 5' RACE reads, TCRdb lists one record per CDR3 protein. The repertoire holds 550,000 to 600,000 distinct CDR3 sequences, with roughly a sixth as singletons. This clonotype was detected only a few times. The sequence came from an adult woman who had mild COVID-19 (a few samples of this study predate the infection). Cell type and time point are not known. The rearrangement joins TRBV5-1 to TRBJ1-5; no definite D call. The sample comprised PBMCs or a T cell subset sorted from them (not recorded which). The chain's CDR3 is CASSEQPSNQPQHF. In DNA, the CDR3 is TGCGCCAGCAGCGAACAGCCGAGCAATCAGCCCCAGCATTTT.